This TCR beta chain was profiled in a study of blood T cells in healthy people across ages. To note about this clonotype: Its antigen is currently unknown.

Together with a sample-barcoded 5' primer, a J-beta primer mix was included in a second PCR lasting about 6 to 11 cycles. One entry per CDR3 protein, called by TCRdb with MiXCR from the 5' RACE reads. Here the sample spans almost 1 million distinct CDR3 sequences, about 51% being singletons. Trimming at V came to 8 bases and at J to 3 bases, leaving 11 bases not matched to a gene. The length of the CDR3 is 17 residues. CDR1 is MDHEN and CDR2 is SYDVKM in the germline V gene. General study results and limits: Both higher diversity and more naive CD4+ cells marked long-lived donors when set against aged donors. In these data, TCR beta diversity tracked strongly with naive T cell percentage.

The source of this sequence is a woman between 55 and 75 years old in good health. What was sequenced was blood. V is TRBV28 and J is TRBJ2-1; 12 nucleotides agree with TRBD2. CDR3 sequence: CASGNHGLAGHYNEQFF. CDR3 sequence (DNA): TGTGCCAGCGGAAATCACGGACTAGCGGGGCACTACAATGAGCAGTTCTTC.